This T cell receptor (beta chain) originates from a study of CD8+ T cells in alopecia areata. The study, taken as a whole, reports: Especially in alopecia totalis/universalis, lesional scalp showed greater clonality than normal scalp did.

Markers including CD4, CD8alpha, NKG2D and NKG2ACE guided sorting of pooled cutaneous lymph node cells. The CDR3 has 13 amino acids. In germline, CDR1 is NNHDY, CDR2 SYVADS. Trimming took off 9 bases at V and 2 bases at J, with 13 bases between the two ends. Turning to this clone: The antigen remains undetermined. The gene names given are mouse names. From the germline J gene comes the end of the CDR3, since the read stops 4 residues before it.

Sequencing used cDNA as its template, made by extracting RNA and reverse transcribing it. TCRdb's table, derived via immunoSEQ multiplex PCR, lists solely in-frame clones and lacks some. Recorded here are approximately 280,000 clones, none singletons. The rearrangement joins TRBV13-3 to TRBJ2-5, with D maybe TRBD2 (7 bases). The receptor was isolated from a C3H/HeJ mouse with alopecia areata. As its MHC haplotype, the strain has H2-k. Sequenced sample: CD4+ T cells sorted from a lymph node. CDR3 DNA (partial): TGTGCCACATCTCTGGGGGCCCAAGAC. Encoded protein: CATSLGAQD. The entire CDR3 protein reads CATSLGAQDTQYF.